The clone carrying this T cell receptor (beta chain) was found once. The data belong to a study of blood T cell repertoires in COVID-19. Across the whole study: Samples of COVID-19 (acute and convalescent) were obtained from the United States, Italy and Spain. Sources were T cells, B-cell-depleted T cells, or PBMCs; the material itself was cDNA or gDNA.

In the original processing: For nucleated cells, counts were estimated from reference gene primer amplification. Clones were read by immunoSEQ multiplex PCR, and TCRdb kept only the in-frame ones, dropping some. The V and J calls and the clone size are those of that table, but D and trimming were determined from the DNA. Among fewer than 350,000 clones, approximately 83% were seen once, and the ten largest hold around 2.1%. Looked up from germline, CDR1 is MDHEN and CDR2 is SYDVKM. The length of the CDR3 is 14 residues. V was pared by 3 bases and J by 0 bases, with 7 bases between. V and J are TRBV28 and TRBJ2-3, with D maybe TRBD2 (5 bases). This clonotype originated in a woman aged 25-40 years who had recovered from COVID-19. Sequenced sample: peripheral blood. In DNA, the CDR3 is TGTGCCAGCAGTTTTAGCGCTAGCACAGATACGCAGTATTTT. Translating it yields CASSFSASTDTQYF.